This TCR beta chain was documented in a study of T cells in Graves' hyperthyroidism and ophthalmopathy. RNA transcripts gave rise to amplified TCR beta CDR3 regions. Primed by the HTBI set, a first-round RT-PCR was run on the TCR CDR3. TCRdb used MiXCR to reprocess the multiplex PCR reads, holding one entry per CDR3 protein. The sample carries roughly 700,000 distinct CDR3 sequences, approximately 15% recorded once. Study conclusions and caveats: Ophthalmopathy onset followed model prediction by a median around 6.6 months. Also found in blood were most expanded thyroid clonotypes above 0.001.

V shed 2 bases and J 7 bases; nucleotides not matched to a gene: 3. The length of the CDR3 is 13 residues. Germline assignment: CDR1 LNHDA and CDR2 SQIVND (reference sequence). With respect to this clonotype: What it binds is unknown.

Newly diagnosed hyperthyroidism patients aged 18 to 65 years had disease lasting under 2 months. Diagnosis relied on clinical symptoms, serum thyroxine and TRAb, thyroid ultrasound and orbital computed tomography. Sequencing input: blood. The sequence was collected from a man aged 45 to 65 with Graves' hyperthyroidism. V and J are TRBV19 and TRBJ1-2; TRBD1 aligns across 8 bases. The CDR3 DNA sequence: TGTGCCAGTAGTATACAAACAGGGGGTGGCTACACCTTC. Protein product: CASSIQTGGGYTF.